The clone carrying this T cell receptor (beta chain) has just one count. What it binds is not known. This sample is part of a study of untreated major depressive disorder. Study-level points and caveats: TRBV25-01 and TRBV02-01 usage differences were not statistically significant. Compared with controls, depressed patients showed more TRBV05-01 (Vbeta 5.1) usage in CD4+ T cells.

Germline loops: CDR1 SNHLY, CDR2 FYNNEI. V shed 5 bases and J shed 7 bases, with 11 bases lying between them. CDR3 size: 12 residues. The donors were all European-descended. Patients had taken no psychiatric medication, including antidepressants, for at least 8 weeks before enrollment. The method was immunoSEQ multiplex PCR; TCRdb's version includes in-frame clones alone and lacks a portion of them. Here the sample spans 20,000 or so clones, roughly 90% being singletons. This chain links TRBV2 with TRBJ1-1; no definite D call. Specimen: CD4+ T cells from PBMCs. This sequence originates from a woman aged 40 to 49 with major depressive disorder. CDR3 in amino acids: CASSLGSYEAFF. As DNA, the CDR3 is TGTGCCAGCAGTCTCGGGAGTTATGAAGCTTTCTTT.